The sequence of this TCR beta chain was determined in a study of OX40 agonist ivuxolimab in advanced cancers. Overall study: From about 23 to 85 years was the age range, with a mean of around 57 years, and around 83% were male. Whole-study findings and limits: Expanded peripheral T cell antigen specificity was not determined.

Repertoires were generated with immunoSEQ multiplex PCR, while TCRdb's copy carries only in-frame clones and drops some. The table shows roughly 81,000 clones, with roughly 85% occurring only once. Excluded were patients having autoimmune disease history or systemic immunosuppression. With baseline, cycle 4 day 1, and cycle 7 day 1 as timepoints, blood was sampled. The CDR3 runs 11 residues. Trimming took 4 bases from V and 10 from J, leaving 11 bases between them. CDR1 is SGHRS and CDR2 is YFSETQ in the germline V gene. For this clone: Its antigen is not known.

The sample consisted of CD4+ or CD8+ T cells sorted from blood, taken in a trial of the OX40 agonist ivuxolimab. This TCR derives from an adult with an advanced solid tumor such as melanoma, head and neck, liver or kidney cancer. The gene calls are TRBV5-1 and TRBJ1-1; no firm D call. The CDR3 DNA sequence: TGCGCCAGCAGCGGGGTCGGACCAGCTTTCTTT. The encoded protein is CASSGVGPAFF.